These 14 T cell receptor beta chains share one sample of origin, sequenced in a study of blood T cell repertoires in COVID-19. The table came from immunoSEQ multiplex PCR; TCRdb's copy has only in-frame clones and leaves some out. The table shows 140,000 or so clones, with over 70% occurring only once. Material for sequencing was peripheral blood. Receptors originate from a man aged 45-65 years with active or convalescent COVID-19.

A single count supports this clone. V gene TRBV28 combines with J gene TRBJ1-4, with unresolved D. CDR1 and CDR2 from the germline V gene are MDHEN and SYDVKM. Trimming took 9 bases from V and 6 from J, leaving 14 bases between them. This CDR3 spans 13 amino acids. CDR3 in amino acids: CASYSPEDEKLFF. Here the CDR3 DNA reads TGTGCCAGTTACAGCCCCGAAGATGAAAAACTGTTTTTT.

The genes are TRBV18 and TRBJ2-5; possibly TRBD2 for D (6 bases). Trimming left V 3 bases short and J 4 bases short, with 15 bases between. The germline V gene encodes CDR1 KGHSH and CDR2 LQKENI. This CDR3 region has 15 residues. The CDR3, as DNA: TGTGCCAGCTCACCGGGAGGAGGTATAGGAGAGACCCAGTACTTC. Amino acids: CASSPGGGIGETQYF.

This clone was picked up one time. The rearrangement links TRBV11-2 to TRBJ2-5, with 7 bases aligning to TRBD1. This CDR3 contains 15 residues. V trimming: 4 bases; J trimming: 5 bases; junction bases outside the gene matches: 10. CDR1 SGHAT and CDR2 FQNNGV come from the germline V gene. The CDR3 loop is CASSSTGTAGETQYF. The CDR3 DNA sequence: TGTGCCAGCAGCTCTACCGGGACAGCTGGGGAGACCCAGTACTTC. Based on the CDR3 plus reference TRBV11-2 and TRBJ2-5, the full variable domain is EAGVAQSPRYKIIEKRQSVAFWCNPISGHATLYWYQQILGQGPKLLIQFQNNGVVDDSQLPKDRFSAERLKGVDSTLKIQPAKLEDSAVYLCASSSTGTAGETQYFGPGTRLLVL.

The chain has TRBV11-2 and TRBJ1-4, with 9 bases that match TRBD1. J was trimmed by 7 bases and V by 1 base; bases with no gene match: 4. The germline V gene has CDR1 SGHAT and CDR2 FQNNGV. The CDR3 covers 15 residues. The CDR3 region is CASSLGDRDVEKLFF. CDR3 sequence (DNA): TGTGCCAGCAGCTTAGGGGACAGGGACGTTGAAAAACTGTTTTTT.

The chain joins TRBV9 to TRBJ1-5; 7 positions match TRBD1. Germline V gene lookup returns CDR1 SGDLS and CDR2 YYNGEE. There are 15 residues in the CDR3. J gave up 5 bases and V 5 bases, and 10 bases lay outside the gene matches. This chain's CDR3 is CASRITDREHQPQHF. The CDR3 coding sequence is TGTGCCAGCAGGATAACTGACAGGGAACATCAGCCCCAGCATTTT.

The CDR3 region is CASSERGTEQYF. The CDR3 nucleotides are TGCGCCAGCAGTGAGAGGGGGACCGAGCAGTACTTC. The rearrangement joins TRBV10-2 to TRBJ2-7, with D tentatively TRBD1 (6 bases). Germline V lookup: CDR1 WSHSY, CDR2 SAAADI. Trimming took 2 bases from V and 6 from J, leaving 8 bases between them. CDR3 length: 12 amino acids.

This chain joins TRBV11-2 and TRBJ2-3; TRBD2 aligns across 7 bases. From germline, CDR1 is SGHAT and CDR2 FQNNGV. Trimming took 2 bases from V and 4 from J; bases not matched to a gene: 12. The CDR3 sequence is 17 residues long. The CDR3 protein is CASSLKGFGGSADTQYF. The CDR3 nucleotides are TGTGCCAGCAGCTTAAAGGGTTTTGGCGGGAGCGCAGATACGCAGTATTTT.

This clone has a handful of counts. The chain recombines TRBV10-2 with TRBJ1-4, with D possibly matching TRBD1 (5 bases). Trimming left V 6 bases short and J 7 bases short, with 18 bases between. The CDR3 is made up of 15 amino acids. Germline lookup yields CDR1 WSHSY and CDR2 SAAADI. Here the CDR3 DNA reads TGCGCCAGCAGCCGATCCACAGGAGACCCTGAAAAACTGTTTTTT. Amino acid sequence: CASSRSTGDPEKLFF.

This chain links TRBV2 with TRBJ1-2; the match to TRBD1 covers 7 bases. Germline loops: CDR1 SNHLY, CDR2 FYNNEI. The CDR3 loop spans 13 amino acids. V dropped 6 bases and J dropped 6; count of bases not matched to a gene: 7. The CDR3 protein is CASRLQGPNGYTF. CDR3 in DNA: TGTGCCAGCAGGCTACAGGGGCCCAATGGCTACACCTTC.

The chain recombines TRBV3-1 (or the pseudogene TRBV3-2) with TRBJ1-6; D may be TRBD1 (5 bases). Between the trimmed V and J ends, which lost 4 bases and 12 bases, there was a span of 7 bases. CDR3 size: 11 residues. Germline lookup yields CDR1 LGHDT and CDR2 YNNKEL (reference sequence). CDR3 sequence: CASSLGGPLHF. The CDR3 bases are TGTGCCAGCAGCCTCGGGGGACCCCTCCACTTT.

This clone showed up just once. The chain employs TRBV10-3 and TRBJ1-5; D perhaps matches TRBD1 (5 bases). V was shortened by 3 bases and J by 4 bases, with 16 bases between the two germline ends. The CDR3 sequence is 16 residues long. Germline V gene lookup returns CDR1 ENHRY and CDR2 SYGVKD. The DNA for the CDR3 is TGTGCCATCAGTGACCCAGGGTGGGGCGTGAATCAGCCCCAGCATTTT. Encoded protein: CAISDPGWGVNQPQHF.

The chain is built from TRBV29-1 and TRBJ2-7; 10 nucleotides match TRBD1. The CDR3 extends over 13 amino acids. V lost 7 bases and J lost 6; bases outside the gene matches: 9. CDR1 and CDR2 from the germline V gene are SQVTM and ANQGSEA. The CDR3 reads CSASPGQGTEQYF. The CDR3 coding sequence is TGCAGCGCCTCACCGGGACAGGGGACCGAGCAGTACTTC.

On this clone: Different DNA sequences within this sample yield the same CDR3. The chain combines TRBV15 with TRBJ1-3; D not resolved. Germline V gene lookup returns CDR1 LNHNV and CDR2 YYDKDF (reference sequence). Trimming took 1 base from V and 2 from J, leaving 9 bases between them. The CDR3 is 15 amino acids. The chain's CDR3 is CATSRVGGAGNTIYF. As DNA, the CDR3 is TGTGCCACCAGCAGAGTTGGCGGGGCTGGAAACACCATATATTTT.

V gene TRBV3-1 (or the pseudogene TRBV3-2) combines with J gene TRBJ2-3; D ambiguous. Germline CDR1 reads LGHDT; CDR2 reads YNNKEL (reference sequence). The V end lost 5 bases, the J end lost 4 bases, and 4 bases lay between the germline ends. This CDR3 is 11 amino acids long. DNA for the CDR3: TGTGCCAGCAGCTCAGCAGATACGCAGTATTTT. Amino acids: CASSSADTQYF.